Presented here are 19 T cell receptor beta chains from one specimen sequenced in a study of blood T cell repertoires in COVID-19. Data came from immunoSEQ multiplex PCR; TCRdb stores just in-frame clones and leaves some out. The sample includes 150,000 to 200,000 clones, 65% to 85% seen only once; the top ten take under 5.5%. Sequencing was done on a sample of peripheral blood. The receptor source for this set is a young woman with acute or convalescent COVID-19.

The table lists this clone with a few counts. V is TRBV5-6 and J is TRBJ1-4; the D is unclear. The germline V gene encodes CDR1 SGHDT and CDR2 YYEEEE. The CDR3 is 14 amino acids. V was trimmed by 3 bases and J by 0 bases, leaving 6 bases between them. In DNA, the CDR3 is TGTGCCAGCAGCTATCTTGCAACTAATGAAAAACTGTTTTTT. Amino acid sequence: CASSYLATNEKLFF.

The chain carries TRBV7-9 and TRBJ2-1, with 8 bases aligning to TRBD1. Unmatched junction bases numbered 7, after V lost 5 bases and J lost 4 bases. This CDR3 has 15 residues. CDR1 and CDR2 (germline): SEHNR, FQNEAQ (reference sequence). The CDR3 sequence: CASSPDRVIYNEQFF. CDR3 nucleotide sequence: TGTGCCAGCAGCCCGGACAGGGTAATTTACAATGAGCAGTTCTTC.

The chain's CDR3 is CSVSLTEAFF. For the CDR3, the DNA is TGCAGCGTTTCTTTGACTGAAGCTTTCTTT. The chain recombines TRBV29-1 with TRBJ1-1; D remains unclear. V was trimmed by 5 bases and J by 5 bases, leaving 6 bases between them. The CDR3 consists of 10 residues. CDR1 is SQVTM, CDR2 ANQGSEA, per germline.

The rearrangement uses TRBV30 and TRBJ2-2, with TRBD1 identical over 8 bases. The V and J ends lost 5 bases and 6 bases, in that order; junction bases with no gene match: 5. Germline CDR1 is GTSNPN and CDR2 is SVGIG (reference sequence). The CDR3 has 13 residues. The CDR3 DNA reads TGTGCCTGGGGACAGGGAATATCCGGGGAGCTGTTTTTT. Translating it yields CAWGQGISGELFF.

This clone appeared a few times. This rearrangement joins TRBV19 to TRBJ1-6; no clear D gene. V dropped 7 bases and J dropped 5 bases, with 15 bases sitting between them. This CDR3 is 15 amino acids long. Germline V gene data show CDR1 as LNHDA and CDR2 as SQIVND (reference sequence). CDR3: CASTPGVSDNSPLHF. CDR3 DNA: TGTGCCAGTACCCCCGGGGTGAGTGATAATTCACCCCTCCACTTT. Together with reference TRBV19 and TRBJ1-6, the CDR3 gives the full variable domain: DGGITQSPKYLFRKEGQNVTLSCEQNLNHDAMYWYRQDPGQGLRLIYYSQIVNDFQKGDIAEGYSVSREKKESFPLTVTSAQKNPTAFYLCASTPGVSDNSPLHFGNGTRLTVT.

The chain joins TRBV5-1 to TRBJ1-3, with a possible D match to TRBD1 (5 bases). This CDR3 comprises 16 residues. Germline V gene lookup returns CDR1 SGHRS and CDR2 YFSETQ. Trimming took 0 bases from V and 3 from J, leaving 13 bases between them. The CDR3 sequence: CASSLAFGGIGNTIYF. The CDR3 DNA sequence: TGCGCCAGCAGCTTGGCCTTCGGGGGAATTGGAAACACCATATATTTT.

This clone was counted a single time. This rearrangement joins TRBV29-1 to TRBJ1-3; D is unresolved. Germline-derived CDR1 and CDR2 are SQVTM and ANQGSEA. Trimming removed 6 bases from V and 0 bases from J, with 12 bases in between. The CDR3 is made up of 14 amino acids. CDR3 sequence: CSVTVPFSGNTIYF. CDR3 DNA sequence: TGCAGCGTCACAGTCCCGTTCTCTGGAAACACCATATATTTT.

The chain joins TRBV7-2 to TRBJ1-5, with TRBD1 as a possible D gene (5 bases). Trimming shortened V by 1 base and J by 2 bases, and 9 bases separated the two germline ends. The CDR3 contains 15 residues. Germline CDR1 SGHTA, CDR2 FQGNSA. The CDR3 coding sequence is TGTGCCAGCAGCTTAGAAGTCAGGGGCAATCAGCCCCAGCATTTT. Protein product: CASSLEVRGNQPQHF.

The chain couples TRBV7-2 to TRBJ2-5; tentative D call: TRBD2 (6 bases). V was shortened by 1 base and J by 5 bases, with 11 bases between the two germline ends. Germline V gives CDR1 SGHTA, CDR2 FQGNSA. This CDR3 is 14 amino acids long. DNA of the CDR3: TGTGCCAGCAGCTTAGGAGGCAGCGGGGAGACCCAGTACTTC. Encoded protein: CASSLGGSGETQYF.

This rearrangement joins TRBV28 to TRBJ1-2; D unresolved. The CDR3 extends over 13 amino acids. V was shortened by 5 bases and J by 6 bases, with 13 bases between the two germline ends. Looked up from germline, CDR1 is MDHEN and CDR2 is SYDVKM. The CDR3 reads CASSPNRLDGYTF. The DNA of the CDR3 is TGTGCCAGCAGTCCAAACCGCTTAGATGGCTACACCTTC.

The chain joins TRBV12-3 or TRBV12-4 to TRBJ1-5; 7 bases are shared with TRBD1. Trimming removed 6 bases from V and 7 bases from J; junction bases left unmatched: 6. This CDR3 is 13 amino acids long. CDR3: CASRTGDRQPQHF. The CDR3 DNA reads as TGTGCCAGCAGAACAGGGGATAGGCAGCCCCAGCATTTT.

The genes are TRBV30 and TRBJ1-3; no definite D call. This CDR3 is 13 amino acids long. The V end was cut by 0 bases, the J end by 7 bases, with 10 bases between. The germline V gene encodes CDR1 GTSNPN and CDR2 SVGIG (reference sequence). This CDR3 is CAWSVGEGNTIYF. CDR3 coding DNA: TGTGCCTGGAGTGTAGGAGAGGGCAACACCATATATTTT. Combining the CDR3 with reference TRBV30 and TRBJ1-3 gives the whole variable domain SQTIHQWPATLVQPVGSPLSLECTVEGTSNPNLYWYRQAAGRGLQLLFYSVGIGQISSEVPQNLSASRPQDRQFILSSKKLLLSDSGFYLCAWSVGEGNTIYFGEGSWLTVV.

The rearrangement links TRBV27 to TRBJ2-2; TRBD1 matches at 7 bases. CDR3 length: 14 residues. J was trimmed by 8 bases and V by 2 bases; bases with no gene match: 5. Germline V gene sequence: CDR1 MNHEY, CDR2 SMNVEV (reference sequence). The CDR3 region is CASSLIQGPGELFF. The CDR3 nucleotides are TGTGCCAGCAGTTTAATACAGGGGCCGGGGGAGCTGTTTTTT.

This chain uses TRBV7-7 with TRBJ2-1; 7 bases are a match to TRBD1. The CDR3 covers 15 residues. Germline V gene lookup returns CDR1 SSHAT and CDR2 FNYEAQ (reference sequence). The J segment lost 3 bases and the V segment lost 5 bases, leaving 7 bases of the junction unmatched. The CDR3 sequence is CASSPRTGVYNEQFF. In DNA form, the CDR3 reads TGTGCCAGCAGCCCGAGGACAGGTGTCTACAATGAGCAGTTCTTC.

This clone was counted a few times. This chain joins TRBV5-1 and TRBJ2-7; perhaps TRBD1 as D (6 bases). The CDR3 covers 13 residues. The germline gives CDR1 SGHRS, CDR2 YFSETQ. V lost 5 bases to trimming and J lost 5 bases, with 14 bases between them. CDR3 nucleotide sequence: TGCGCCAGCAGTTTAACATGGACAGACGAGCAGTACTTC. Protein: CASSLTWTDEQYF.

In the case of this clone: Sequence at one end of the junction differs from germline and may be a read error. The chain recombines TRBV6-2 or TRBV6-3 with TRBJ2-1, with 10 bases matching TRBD1. Germline V CDR1 and CDR2: MNHEY, SVGEGT. CDR3 length: 16 residues. CDR3 amino acids: CASSHSGQGAYNEQFF. The CDR3 nucleotides read TGTGCCAGCAGTCACTCCGGACAGGGGGCCTACAATGAGCAGTTCTTC.

This clone was counted once. The gene calls are TRBV27 and TRBJ1-1; 7 nucleotides agree with TRBD1. J was trimmed by 1 base and V by 3 bases; bases with no gene match: 5. This CDR3 is 15 amino acids long. Germline CDR1 reads MNHEY; CDR2 reads SMNVEV (reference sequence). The CDR3 protein is CASSFRRQGNTEAFF. In nucleotides, the CDR3 is TGTGCCAGCAGTTTTCGGAGACAGGGGAACACTGAAGCTTTCTTT.

In this sample, this clone turned up a few times. The chain employs TRBV12-3 or TRBV12-4 and TRBJ2-3; 7 bases line up with TRBD1. Trimming cost V 5 bases and J 3 bases; bases outside gene matches: 2. CDR3 length equals 13 residues. The CDR3 DNA follows: TGTGCCAGCAGTGGGGGACAGACAGATACGCAGTATTTT. Translation: CASSGGQTDTQYF.

This chain links TRBV19 with TRBJ2-1, with 8 bases identical to TRBD2. Losses at the gene ends were 3 bases for V and 4 bases for J; bases not matched to a gene: 8. Per germline, CDR1 LNHDA and CDR2 SQIVND (reference sequence). CDR3 size: 16 residues. CDR3 nucleotide sequence: TGTGCCAGTAGTATGCTCGCTAGCGGGTATTACAATGAGCAGTTCTTC. Encoded protein: CASSMLASGYYNEQFF.